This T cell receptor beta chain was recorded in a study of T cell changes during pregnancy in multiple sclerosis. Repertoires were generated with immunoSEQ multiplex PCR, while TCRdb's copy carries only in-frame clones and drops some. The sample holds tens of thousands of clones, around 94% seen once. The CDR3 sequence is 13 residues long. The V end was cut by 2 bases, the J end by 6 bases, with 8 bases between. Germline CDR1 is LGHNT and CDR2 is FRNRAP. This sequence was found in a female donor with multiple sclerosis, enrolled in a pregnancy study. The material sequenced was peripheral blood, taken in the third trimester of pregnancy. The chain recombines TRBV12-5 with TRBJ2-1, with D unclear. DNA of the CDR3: TGTGCTAGTGGTTTGCGATCGGTCAATGAGCAGTTCTTC. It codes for CASGLRSVNEQFF.